The T cell receptor beta chain under discussion was sequenced for a study of blood T cell repertoires in COVID-19. Overall study: Samples representing acute and convalescent COVID-19 were sourced from the United States, Italy and Spain.

As originally analysed: Amplification with reference gene primers provided the estimates of nucleated cell counts. Profiled with immunoSEQ multiplex PCR; TCRdb holds only in-frame clones, not every one. The V and J calls and the clone size are those of that table, but D and trimming were determined from the DNA. The sample lists 250,000 to 300,000 clones, approximately 80% occurring once. The sequence was obtained from a man aged 60-69 years with acute or convalescent COVID-19. Sequencing was done on a sample of peripheral blood.

The CDR3 DNA sequence: TGTGCCAGCAGTTTTACCTCGGGACAGGGGCCCTACGAGCAGTACTTC. This sequence encodes CASSFTSGQGPYEQYF. This rearrangement joins TRBV27 to TRBJ2-7, with 10 bases fitting TRBD1. Unmatched junction bases numbered 7, after V lost 3 bases and J lost 2 bases. Germline CDR1 reads MNHEY; CDR2 reads SMNVEV (reference sequence). CDR3 length equals 16 residues.